A selection of T cell receptor beta chains follows, all from one sample in a study of cytomegalovirus exposure and HLA in healthy donors. This table comes from immunoSEQ multiplex PCR, and its TCRdb copy is limited to in-frame clones, with some not included. Here the sample spans about 190,000 clones, more than 70% being singletons. Sequenced sample: PBMCs. The receptors come from a man aged 30 to 39 in good health and CMV-seropositive. Each CDR3 is given with its conserved first and last residue. Fields, in order: clone size, D gene, V gene, J gene, CDR3 protein, CDR3 DNA. D genes are given only for firm matches. Expanded clones are given a class, and other clones once, few, many or no size at all.

abundance: -; d_gene: TRBD2; v_gene: TRBV27; j_gene: TRBJ2-7; CDR3aa: CASRGTSSLNEQYF; CDR3nt: TGTGCCAGCAGGGGGACTAGCTCTTTGAACGAGCAGTACTTC
abundance: -; d_gene: -; v_gene: TRBV10-3; j_gene: TRBJ2-7; CDR3aa: CATHTGSSYEQYF; CDR3nt: TGTGCCACCCACACAGGGTCCTCCTACGAGCAGTACTTC
abundance: -; d_gene: TRBD2; v_gene: TRBV4-3; j_gene: TRBJ2-1; CDR3aa: CASSFLTSGGKGEQFF; CDR3nt: TGCGCCAGCAGCTTCCTAACTAGCGGGGGAAAGGGTGAGCAGTTCTTC
abundance: few; d_gene: TRBD2; v_gene: TRBV7-2; j_gene: TRBJ2-7; CDR3aa: CASSVTSGSSYEQYF; CDR3nt: TGTGCCAGCAGCGTGACTAGCGGGAGCTCCTACGAGCAGTACTTC
abundance: -; d_gene: TRBD2; v_gene: TRBV7-8; j_gene: TRBJ2-2; CDR3aa: CASSLRPSGRKTGELFF; CDR3nt: TGTGCCAGCAGCTTACGGCCTAGCGGGAGGAAAACCGGGGAGCTGTTTTTT
abundance: -; d_gene: -; v_gene: TRBV30; j_gene: TRBJ2-3; CDR3aa: CARTGNSRPDTQYF; CDR3nt: TGTGCCCGAACCGGGAATTCCAGACCAGATACGCAGTATTTT
abundance: -; d_gene: TRBD1; v_gene: TRBV4-2; j_gene: TRBJ1-4; CDR3aa: CASSQDETGTEKLFF; CDR3nt: TGTGCCAGCAGCCAAGATGAGACAGGGACAGAAAAACTGTTTTTT
abundance: -; d_gene: TRBD1; v_gene: TRBV18; j_gene: TRBJ1-4; CDR3aa: CASSAGQLKNEKLFF; CDR3nt: TGTGCCAGCTCGGCGGGACAGCTGAAAAATGAAAAACTGTTTTTT
abundance: -; d_gene: TRBD2; v_gene: TRBV7-3; j_gene: TRBJ2-3; CDR3aa: CASSPHPGLAGARQYF; CDR3nt: TGTGCCAGCAGCCCCCACCCGGGACTAGCGGGAGCAAGGCAGTATTTT
abundance: once; d_gene: -; v_gene: TRBV2; j_gene: TRBJ2-2; CDR3aa: CASSEARGVGELFF; CDR3nt: TGTGCCAGCAGTGAAGCGCGGGGCGTCGGGGAGCTGTTTTTT
abundance: -; d_gene: TRBD1; v_gene: TRBV7-9; j_gene: TRBJ2-2; CDR3aa: CSSSGFGTGGTGELFF; CDR3nt: TGTTCCAGCAGCGGCTTCGGGACAGGGGGCACCGGGGAGCTGTTTTTT
abundance: few; d_gene: TRBD2; v_gene: TRBV15; j_gene: TRBJ2-5; CDR3aa: CATKPGLAGGQETQYF; CDR3nt: TGTGCCACCAAGCCGGGACTAGCGGGAGGGCAAGAGACCCAGTACTTC
abundance: -; d_gene: TRBD1; v_gene: TRBV29-1; j_gene: TRBJ1-4; CDR3aa: CSASGGEKLFF; CDR3nt: TGCAGCGCCTCAGGGGGCGAAAAACTGTTTTTT
abundance: -; d_gene: -; v_gene: TRBV6-5; j_gene: TRBJ2-2; CDR3aa: CASYRKGGNTGELFF; CDR3nt: TGTGCCAGCTACCGCAAAGGGGGGAACACCGGGGAGCTGTTTTTT
abundance: -; d_gene: TRBD1; v_gene: TRBV7-3; j_gene: TRBJ2-5; CDR3aa: CASSQAGGETQYF; CDR3nt: TGTGCCAGCAGCCAAGCAGGGGGCGAGACCCAGTACTTC
abundance: few; d_gene: TRBD1; v_gene: TRBV6-6; j_gene: TRBJ1-6; CDR3aa: CASSYSRDSYSPLHF; CDR3nt: TGTGCCAGCAGTTATTCCCGGGACAGTTATTCACCCCTCCACTTT
abundance: -; d_gene: TRBD1; v_gene: TRBV11-2; j_gene: TRBJ2-7; CDR3aa: CASSTFGQGADEQYF; CDR3nt: TGTGCCAGCAGCACCTTCGGACAGGGGGCGGACGAGCAGTACTTC
abundance: -; d_gene: TRBD2; v_gene: TRBV6-5; j_gene: TRBJ2-7; CDR3aa: CASSYSYTSGVYEQYF; CDR3nt: TGTGCCAGCAGTTACTCGTATACTAGCGGGGTCTACGAGCAGTACTTC
abundance: once; d_gene: TRBD2; v_gene: TRBV6-5; j_gene: TRBJ2-7; CDR3aa: CASSGTSGGKDEQYF; CDR3nt: TGTGCCAGCAGTGGGACTAGCGGGGGCAAGGACGAGCAGTACTTC
abundance: few; d_gene: -; v_gene: TRBV2; j_gene: TRBJ1-4; CDR3aa: CASSEGQLTNEKLFF; CDR3nt: TGTGCCAGCAGTGAAGGACAGCTTACTAATGAAAAACTGTTTTTT
abundance: -; d_gene: TRBD1; v_gene: TRBV29-1; j_gene: TRBJ1-5; CDR3aa: CSVAGTGGQPQHF; CDR3nt: TGCAGCGTCGCCGGGACAGGGGGACAGCCCCAGCATTTT
abundance: -; d_gene: TRBD2; v_gene: TRBV7-9; j_gene: TRBJ2-1; CDR3aa: CASSSTSGRDEQFF; CDR3nt: TGTGCCAGCAGCTCGACTAGCGGGAGAGATGAGCAGTTCTTC
abundance: once; d_gene: -; v_gene: TRBV7-2; j_gene: TRBJ1-4; CDR3aa: CASSLDRSNEKLFF; CDR3nt: TGTGCCAGCAGCCTTGACAGGTCTAATGAAAAACTGTTTTTT
abundance: -; d_gene: -; v_gene: TRBV4-3; j_gene: TRBJ2-1; CDR3aa: CASSQDLVAGEQFF; CDR3nt: TGCGCCAGCAGCCAAGATTTAGTCGCCGGTGAGCAGTTCTTC
abundance: few; d_gene: TRBD1; v_gene: TRBV5-5; j_gene: TRBJ2-7; CDR3aa: CASSLLGQRYYEQYF; CDR3nt: TGTGCCAGCAGCTTGTTGGGACAGCGCTACTACGAGCAGTACTTC
abundance: -; d_gene: -; v_gene: TRBV15; j_gene: TRBJ2-1; CDR3aa: CATSTVRGEQFF; CDR3nt: TGTGCCACCAGCACAGTGCGGGGTGAGCAGTTCTTC
abundance: once; d_gene: TRBD1; v_gene: TRBV23-1; j_gene: TRBJ1-1; CDR3aa: CASSQATGGEKEAFF; CDR3nt: TGCGCCAGCAGTCAAGCGACAGGGGGCGAAAAAGAAGCTTTCTTT
abundance: few; d_gene: -; v_gene: TRBV6-5; j_gene: TRBJ1-2; CDR3aa: CASSYGQEPSYGYTF; CDR3nt: TGTGCCAGCAGTTACGGGCAGGAACCCTCCTATGGCTACACCTTC
abundance: -; d_gene: TRBD2; v_gene: TRBV19; j_gene: TRBJ2-1; CDR3aa: CASSHGRETNEQFF; CDR3nt: TGTGCCAGTAGTCACGGGAGGGAAACCAATGAGCAGTTCTTC
abundance: -; d_gene: -; v_gene: TRBV5-4; j_gene: TRBJ1-1; CDR3aa: CASSLNGMNTEAFF; CDR3nt: TGTGCCAGCAGCTTGAACGGGATGAACACTGAAGCTTTCTTT
abundance: -; d_gene: -; v_gene: TRBV4-1; j_gene: TRBJ2-7; CDR3aa: CASSQEARGPYEQYF; CDR3nt: TGCGCCAGCAGCCAAGAGGCCAGGGGCCCGTACGAGCAGTACTTC
abundance: -; d_gene: -; v_gene: TRBV6-6; j_gene: TRBJ2-7; CDR3aa: CASSHRQNYEQYF; CDR3nt: TGTGCCAGCAGTCACCGACAGAACTACGAGCAGTACTTC
abundance: -; d_gene: -; v_gene: TRBV6-5; j_gene: TRBJ1-4; CDR3aa: CASRGASSTNEKLFF; CDR3nt: TGTGCCAGCAGGGGGGCGTCTTCAACTAATGAAAAACTGTTTTTT
abundance: once; d_gene: TRBD1; v_gene: TRBV6-9; j_gene: TRBJ1-3; CDR3aa: CASSGQGDRTGNTIYF; CDR3nt: TGTGCCAGCAGCGGACAGGGTGATAGAACTGGAAACACCATATATTTT
abundance: -; d_gene: -; v_gene: TRBV12-5; j_gene: TRBJ1-2; CDR3aa: CASGLLQYGYTF; CDR3nt: TGTGCTAGTGGTTTGTTGCAGTATGGCTACACCTTC
abundance: -; d_gene: -; v_gene: TRBV7-9; j_gene: TRBJ1-3; CDR3aa: CASSLAGSSGNTIYF; CDR3nt: TGTGCCAGCAGCTTAGCTGGGAGCTCTGGAAACACCATATATTTT